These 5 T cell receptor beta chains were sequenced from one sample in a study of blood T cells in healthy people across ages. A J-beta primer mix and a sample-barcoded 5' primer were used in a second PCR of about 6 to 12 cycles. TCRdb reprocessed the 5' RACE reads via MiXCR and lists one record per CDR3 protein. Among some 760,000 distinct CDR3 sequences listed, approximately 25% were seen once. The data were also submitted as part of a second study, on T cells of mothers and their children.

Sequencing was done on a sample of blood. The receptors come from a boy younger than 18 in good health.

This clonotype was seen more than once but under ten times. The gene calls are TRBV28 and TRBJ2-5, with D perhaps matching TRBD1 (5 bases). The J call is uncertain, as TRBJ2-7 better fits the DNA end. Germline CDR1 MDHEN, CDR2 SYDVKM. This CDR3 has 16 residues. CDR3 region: CASSLDQGASSYEQYF. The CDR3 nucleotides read TGTGCCAGCAGTTTAGACCAGGGTGCCTCTTCCTACGAGCAGTACTTC.

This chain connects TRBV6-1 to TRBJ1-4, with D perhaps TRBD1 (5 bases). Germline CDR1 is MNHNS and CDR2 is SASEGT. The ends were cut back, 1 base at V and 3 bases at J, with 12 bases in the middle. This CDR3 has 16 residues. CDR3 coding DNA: TGTGCCAGCAGTGAAGAACGGGGGGTAGCTAATGAAAAACTGTTTTTT. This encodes CASSEERGVANEKLFF.

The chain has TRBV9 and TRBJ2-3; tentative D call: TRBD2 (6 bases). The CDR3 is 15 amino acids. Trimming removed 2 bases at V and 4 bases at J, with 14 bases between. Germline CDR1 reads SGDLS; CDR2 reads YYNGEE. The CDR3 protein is CASSVGGFGADTQYF. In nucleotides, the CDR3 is TGTGCCAGCAGCGTCGGAGGGTTTGGGGCAGATACGCAGTATTTT. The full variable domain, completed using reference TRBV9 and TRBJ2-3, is DSGVTQTPKHLITATGQRVTLRCSPRSGDLSVYWYQQSLDQGLQFLIQYYNGEERAKGNILERFSAQQFPDLHSELNLSSLELGDSALYFCASSVGGFGADTQYFGPGTRLTVL.

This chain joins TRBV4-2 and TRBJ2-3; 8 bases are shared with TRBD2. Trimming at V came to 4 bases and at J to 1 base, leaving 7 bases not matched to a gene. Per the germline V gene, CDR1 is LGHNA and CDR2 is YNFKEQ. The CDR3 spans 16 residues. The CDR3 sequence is CASSPAPAGGTDTQYF. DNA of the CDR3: TGTGCCAGCAGCCCCGCCCCAGCGGGGGGCACAGATACGCAGTATTTT.

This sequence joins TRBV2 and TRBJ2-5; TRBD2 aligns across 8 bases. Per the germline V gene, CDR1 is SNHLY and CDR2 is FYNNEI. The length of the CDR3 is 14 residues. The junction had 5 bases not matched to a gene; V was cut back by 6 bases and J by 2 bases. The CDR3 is CASRGLDFQETQYF. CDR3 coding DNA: TGTGCCAGCAGGGGACTAGATTTTCAAGAGACCCAGTACTTC.